This TCR beta chain was identified in a study of cytomegalovirus exposure and HLA in healthy donors. This clone occurred once. PCR used 60 Vbeta primers and 13 Jbeta primers. Data came from immunoSEQ multiplex PCR; TCRdb stores just in-frame clones and leaves some out. In the table there are about 200,000 clones, 60% to 80% of which are singletons. The CDR3 runs 16 residues. Germline loops: CDR1 MNHNS, CDR2 SASEGT. V lost 2 bases and J 3 bases, leaving 16 bases between the germline ends. The V call is TRBV6-1, the J call TRBJ2-5, with D perhaps matching TRBD2 (6 bases). The specimen sequenced was PBMCs. This receptor was taken from a male donor in good health and CMV-seronegative. The CDR3 nucleotides read TGTGCCAGCAGTGAATTTACCGGGACTTACAAAGAGACCCAGTACTTC. Translating it yields CASSEFTGTYKETQYF.